The text below deals with one T cell receptor beta chain. This entry comes from a study of blood T cell repertoires in COVID-19. Across the study: PBMCs, B-cell-depleted T cells, or T cells provided the cDNA or gDNA that made up the material.

The V end lost 2 bases, the J end lost 7 bases, and 12 bases lay between the germline ends. The CDR3 loop spans 15 amino acids. CDR1 is MNHEY and CDR2 is SVGAGI in the germline V gene. Repertoires were generated with immunoSEQ multiplex PCR, while TCRdb's copy carries only in-frame clones and drops some. The data contain tens of thousands of clones, 60% to 85% of them singletons. Source material: peripheral blood. The chain recombines TRBV6-5 with TRBJ1-6, with no clear D. The TCR comes from a human donor in a cohort sampled during active COVID-19. The CDR3: CASSYEGPLNSPLHF. Written as DNA, the CDR3 is TGTGCCAGCAGTTACGAGGGCCCCCTAAATTCACCCCTCCACTTT.